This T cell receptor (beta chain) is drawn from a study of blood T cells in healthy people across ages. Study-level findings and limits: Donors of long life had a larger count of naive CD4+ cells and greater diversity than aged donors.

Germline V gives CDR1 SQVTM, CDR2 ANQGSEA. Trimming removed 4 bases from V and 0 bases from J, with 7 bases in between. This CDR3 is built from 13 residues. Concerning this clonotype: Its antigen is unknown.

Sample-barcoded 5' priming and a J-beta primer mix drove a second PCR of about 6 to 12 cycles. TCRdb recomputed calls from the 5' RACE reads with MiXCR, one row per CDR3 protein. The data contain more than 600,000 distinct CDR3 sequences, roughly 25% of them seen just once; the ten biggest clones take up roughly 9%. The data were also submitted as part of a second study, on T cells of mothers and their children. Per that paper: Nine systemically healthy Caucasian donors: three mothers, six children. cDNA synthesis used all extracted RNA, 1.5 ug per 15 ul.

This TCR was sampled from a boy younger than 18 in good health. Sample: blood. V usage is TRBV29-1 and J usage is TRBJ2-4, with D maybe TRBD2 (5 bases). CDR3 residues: CSVVGVAKNIQYF. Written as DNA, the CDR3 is TGCAGCGTTGTCGGGGTAGCCAAAAACATTCAGTACTTC.